The 19 T cell receptor beta chains in this list originate from one sample, sequenced in a study of blood T cell repertoires in COVID-19. Sequencing was performed with immunoSEQ multiplex PCR; in TCRdb, only in-frame clones are kept and a portion is missing. This table has 35,000 to 45,000 clones, around 80% appearing once. The specimen was peripheral blood. The receptors come from a man in his sixties with active COVID-19.

This rearrangement joins TRBV27 to TRBJ1-4; D gene ambiguous. The germline CDR1 and CDR2 sequences are MNHEY and SMNVEV (reference sequence). The CDR3 loop spans 15 amino acids. Trimming removed 3 bases at V and 0 bases at J, with 8 bases between. As DNA, the CDR3 is TGTGCCAGCAGTTTTGGCGGTGCAACTAATGAAAAACTGTTTTTT. It is translated as CASSFGGATNEKLFF.

This clone was seen a few times. The J gene is TRBJ1-2, the V gene TRBV4-1; perhaps TRBD1 as D (5 bases). This CDR3 has 15 residues. Between the trimmed V and J ends, which lost 0 bases and 4 bases, there was a span of 12 bases. Germline lookup yields CDR1 MGHRA and CDR2 YSYEKL. In DNA, the CDR3 is TGCGCCAGCAGCCAAGATGGGGGGAGACGCTATGGCTACACCTTC. Translating it yields CASSQDGGRRYGYTF.

The chain joins TRBV11-2 to TRBJ1-6, with 8 bases that match TRBD1. V dropped 3 bases and J dropped 6; count of bases not matched to a gene: 4. The CDR3 contains 15 residues. Germline values: CDR1 SGHAT, CDR2 FQNNGV. In nucleotides, the CDR3 is TGTGCCAGCAGCTTCCAGGGGGCGCTTAATTCACCCCTCCACTTT. It yields the protein CASSFQGALNSPLHF.

The chain employs TRBV18 and TRBJ2-1; no definite D call. Trimming left V 3 bases short and J 3 bases short, with 9 bases between. The CDR3 has 14 amino acids. Looked up from germline, CDR1 is KGHSH and CDR2 is LQKENI. The DNA for the CDR3 is TGTGCCAGCTCACCGCTACTGAGCTACAATGAGCAGTTCTTC. Translation gives CASSPLLSYNEQFF.

V usage is TRBV6-2 or TRBV6-3 and J usage is TRBJ2-2; D possibly corresponds to TRBD1 (5 bases). V gave up 0 bases and J gave up 2 bases, with 16 bases separating them. CDR1 is MNHEY, CDR2 SVGEGT, per germline. The CDR3 length is 18 residues. CDR3 sequence reads: CASSYSKDATVNTGELFF. CDR3 DNA sequence: TGTGCCAGCAGTTACTCGAAGGATGCGACAGTTAACACCGGGGAGCTGTTTTTT.

The J gene is TRBJ1-2, the V gene TRBV4-3; TRBD1 aligns across 10 bases. V shed 0 bases and J 3 bases; nucleotides not matched to a gene: 4. CDR3 length: 16 residues. CDR1 is LGHNA and CDR2 is YSLEER in the germline V gene. The CDR3 DNA reads TGCGCCAGCAGCCAAGAGGCGGGACAGGGGTACTATGGCTACACCTTC. It yields the protein CASSQEAGQGYYGYTF.

This clone was recorded only once. The genes are TRBV29-1 and TRBJ1-1; 11 bases are a match to TRBD1. CDR3 length: 13 residues. Germline V lookup: CDR1 SQVTM, CDR2 ANQGSEA. The ends lost 7 bases at V and 5 bases at J; junction bases unmatched: 6. The CDR3: CSGGRDRGTEAFF. CDR3 sequence (DNA): TGCAGCGGGGGAAGGGACAGGGGGACTGAAGCTTTCTTT.

V gene TRBV7-2 combines with J gene TRBJ1-1; 7 nucleotides align to TRBD1. Trimming at V came to 3 bases and at J to 1 base, leaving 2 bases not matched to a gene. Germline values: CDR1 SGHTA, CDR2 FQGNSA. The CDR3 has 14 residues. CDR3 bases: TGTGCCAGCAGCTTCGCAGGGGGGAACACTGAAGCTTTCTTT. Translating it yields CASSFAGGNTEAFF.

The gene calls are TRBV6-5 and TRBJ2-3, with a possible D match to TRBD2 (6 bases). The CDR3 has 14 amino acids. CDR1 and CDR2 (germline): MNHEY, SVGAGI. V lost 4 bases, J lost 10 bases, and 18 bases lay in between. CDR3 nucleotide sequence: TGTGCCAGCAGTTCCCCTCAGACTAGTAATGCGCAGTATTTT. This translates into CASSSPQTSNAQYF.

The chain carries TRBV7-9 and TRBJ2-7; a weak D match, TRBD1 (6 bases). Per germline, CDR1 SEHNR and CDR2 FQNEAQ (reference sequence). Trimming removed 4 bases from V and 5 bases from J, with 12 bases in between. This CDR3 contains 13 residues. The CDR3: CASSWNRANEQYF. The CDR3 DNA reads TGTGCCAGCAGCTGGAACAGGGCCAACGAGCAGTACTTC.

The V call is TRBV6-2 or TRBV6-3, the J call TRBJ1-2; 9 nucleotides agree with TRBD1. V shed 3 bases, J shed 4 bases, and the junction held 6 bases outside the gene matches. This CDR3 has 15 amino acids. Germline CDR1 is MNHEY and CDR2 is SVGEGT. The CDR3 region is CASSYLGTGLYGYTF. CDR3 sequence (DNA): TGTGCCAGCAGTTATCTCGGGACAGGGCTCTATGGCTACACCTTC.

CDR3 bases: TGTGCCAGCAGCTTAGCCAGGGGTGACTATGGCTACACCTTC. It translates to CASSLARGDYGYTF. The chain links TRBV7-2 to TRBJ1-2; TRBD1 is a possible D gene (6 bases). This CDR3 contains 14 residues. CDR1 is SGHTA and CDR2 is FQGNSA in the germline V gene. V was cut by 0 bases and J by 3 bases, with 8 bases left in between.

This clone was picked up a small number of times. This chain connects TRBV19 to TRBJ1-4, with 9 bases matching TRBD1. This CDR3 contains 15 residues. CDR1 is LNHDA and CDR2 is SQIVND in the germline V gene (reference sequence). V trimming: 4 bases; J trimming: 11 bases; junction bases outside the gene matches: 11. The CDR3: CASSTRDRDFRKLFF. The CDR3 DNA reads TGTGCCAGTAGTACCCGGGACAGGGATTTTCGGAAACTGTTTTTT.

V gene TRBV6-2 or TRBV6-3 combines with J gene TRBJ1-3; D is uncertain. V was clipped by 10 bases and J by 0 bases, with 16 bases between them. Per the germline V gene, CDR1 is MNHEY and CDR2 is SVGEGT. CDR3 length equals 15 residues. CDR3 bases: TGTGCCATCCGCCCGGACTCCTCCTCTGGAAACACCATATATTTT. It translates to CAIRPDSSSGNTIYF.

To note about this clone: The junction shows a germline mismatch at one end, possibly a read error. The chain links TRBV7-7 to TRBJ2-5; TRBD2 aligns across 13 bases. Germline V gives CDR1 SSHAT, CDR2 FNYEAQ (reference sequence). The CDR3 is 15 residues long. CDR3 amino acids: CASSRGLAGAETQYF. The CDR3 nucleotides are TGTGCTAGCAGCCGAGGACTAGCGGGGGCAGAGACCCAGTACTTC.

The gene calls are TRBV3-1 (or the pseudogene TRBV3-2) and TRBJ2-7; TRBD2 matches 7 bases. Unmatched junction bases numbered 4, after V lost 5 bases and J lost 0 bases. Germline loops: CDR1 LGHDT, CDR2 YNNKEL (reference sequence). This CDR3 region has 14 residues. The CDR3 loop is CASSWGGNSYEQYF. The CDR3 DNA is TGTGCCAGCAGCTGGGGGGGGAACTCCTACGAGCAGTACTTC.

V and J are TRBV5-6 and TRBJ2-5; 11 positions agree with TRBD2. The CDR3 is 14 amino acids. The V and J ends lost 4 bases and 2 bases, in that order; junction bases with no gene match: 1. Germline assignment: CDR1 SGHDT and CDR2 YYEEEE. CDR3 in DNA: TGTGCCAGCAGCGGGACTAGCGGACAAGAGACCCAGTACTTC. Translated, it gives CASSGTSGQETQYF.

The chain is built from TRBV30 and TRBJ2-5; 7 bases line up with TRBD2. Germline loops: CDR1 GTSNPN, CDR2 SVGIG (reference sequence). CDR3 length equals 15 residues. V was pared by 3 bases and J by 4 bases, with 11 bases of the junction left unmatched. The CDR3 reads CAWSAASGPAETQYF. The CDR3 DNA reads TGTGCCTGGAGCGCGGCTAGCGGACCCGCAGAGACCCAGTACTTC. Full variable domain (rest looked up from reference TRBV30 and TRBJ2-5): SQTIHQWPATLVQPVGSPLSLECTVEGTSNPNLYWYRQAAGRGLQLLFYSVGIGQISSEVPQNLSASRPQDRQFILSSKKLLLSDSGFYLCAWSAASGPAETQYFGPGTRLLVL.

V usage is TRBV2 and J usage is TRBJ2-7; a weak D match, TRBD1 (7 bases). From germline, CDR1 is SNHLY and CDR2 FYNNEI. The CDR3 totals 15 residues. Trimming stripped 4 bases from V and 6 bases from J, with 19 bases between. This CDR3 reads CASSALGQQGGEQYF. The CDR3 DNA reads TGTGCCAGCAGTGCACTAGGGCAGCAGGGGGGCGAGCAGTACTTC.